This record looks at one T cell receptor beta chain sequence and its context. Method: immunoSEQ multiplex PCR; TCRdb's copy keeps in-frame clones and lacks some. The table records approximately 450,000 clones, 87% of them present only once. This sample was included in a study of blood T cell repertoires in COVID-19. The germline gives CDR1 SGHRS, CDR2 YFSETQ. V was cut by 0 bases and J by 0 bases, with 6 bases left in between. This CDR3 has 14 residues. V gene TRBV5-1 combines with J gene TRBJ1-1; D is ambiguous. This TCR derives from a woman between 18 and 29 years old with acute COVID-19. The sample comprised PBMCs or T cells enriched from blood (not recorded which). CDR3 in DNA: TGCGCCAGCAGCTTGGTTTTAATGAACACTGAAGCTTTCTTT. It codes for CASSLVLMNTEAFF.